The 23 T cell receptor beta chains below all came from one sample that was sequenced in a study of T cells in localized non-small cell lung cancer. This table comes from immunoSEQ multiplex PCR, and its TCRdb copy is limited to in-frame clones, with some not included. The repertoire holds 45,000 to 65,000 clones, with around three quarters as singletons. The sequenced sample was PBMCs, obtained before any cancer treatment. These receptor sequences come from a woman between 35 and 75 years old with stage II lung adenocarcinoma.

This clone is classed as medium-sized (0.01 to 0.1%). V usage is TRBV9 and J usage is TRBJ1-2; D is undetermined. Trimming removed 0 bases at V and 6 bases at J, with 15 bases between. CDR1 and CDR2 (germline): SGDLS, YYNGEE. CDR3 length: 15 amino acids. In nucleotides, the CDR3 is TGTGCCAGCAGCGTAGACGAGAGAGAGTGGCATGGCTACACCTTC. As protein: CASSVDEREWHGYTF.

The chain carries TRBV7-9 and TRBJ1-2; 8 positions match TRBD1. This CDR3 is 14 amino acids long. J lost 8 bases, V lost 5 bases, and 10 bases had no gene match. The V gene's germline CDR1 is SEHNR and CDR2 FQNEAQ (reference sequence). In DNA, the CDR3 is TGTGCCAGCAGCCTCGAAACAGGGGGGGGAGGCTACACCTTC. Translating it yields CASSLETGGGGYTF.

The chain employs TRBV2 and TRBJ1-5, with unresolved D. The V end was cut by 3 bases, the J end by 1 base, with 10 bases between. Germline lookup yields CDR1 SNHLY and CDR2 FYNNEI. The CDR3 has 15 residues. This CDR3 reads CASSEGAISNQPQHF. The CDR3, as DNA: TGTGCCAGCAGTGAGGGCGCCATCAGCAATCAGCCCCAGCATTTT. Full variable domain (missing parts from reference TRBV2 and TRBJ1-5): EPEVTQTPSHQVTQMGQEVILRCVPISNHLYFYWYRQILGQKVEFLVSFYNNEISEKSEIFDDQFSVERPDGSNFTLKIRSTKLEDSAMYFCASSEGAISNQPQHFGDGTRLSIL.

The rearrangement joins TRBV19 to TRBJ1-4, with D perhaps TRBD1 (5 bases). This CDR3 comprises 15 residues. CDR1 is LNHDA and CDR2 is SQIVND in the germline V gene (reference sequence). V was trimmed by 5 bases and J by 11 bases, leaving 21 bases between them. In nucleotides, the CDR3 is TGTGCCAGTAGTTCGAACGACAGACTAATGTGGAAACTGTTTTTT. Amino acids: CASSSNDRLMWKLFF.

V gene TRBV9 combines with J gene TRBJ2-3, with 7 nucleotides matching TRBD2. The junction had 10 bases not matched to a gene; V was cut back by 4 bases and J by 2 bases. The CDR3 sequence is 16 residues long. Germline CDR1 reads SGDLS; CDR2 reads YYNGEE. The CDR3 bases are TGTGCCAGCAGCCACGGGAGGCTAGCTCCCACAGATACGCAGTATTTT. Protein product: CASSHGRLAPTDTQYF.

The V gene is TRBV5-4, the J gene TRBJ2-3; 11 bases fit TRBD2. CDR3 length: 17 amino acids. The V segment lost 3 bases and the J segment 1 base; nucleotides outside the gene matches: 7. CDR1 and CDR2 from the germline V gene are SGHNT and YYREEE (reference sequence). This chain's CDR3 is CASSYPGLAGGTDTQYF. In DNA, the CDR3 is TGTGCCAGCAGCTACCCTGGACTAGCGGGCGGCACAGATACGCAGTATTTT.

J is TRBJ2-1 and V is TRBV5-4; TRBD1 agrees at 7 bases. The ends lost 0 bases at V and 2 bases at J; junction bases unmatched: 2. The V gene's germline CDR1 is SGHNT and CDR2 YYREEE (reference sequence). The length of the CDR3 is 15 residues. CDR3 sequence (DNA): TGTGCCAGCAGCTTGGGCAGGGGGACCTACAATGAGCAGTTCTTC. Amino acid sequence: CASSLGRGTYNEQFF. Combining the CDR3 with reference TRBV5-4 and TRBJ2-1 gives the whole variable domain ETGVTQSPTHLIKTRGQQVTLRCSSQSGHNTVSWYQQALGQGPQFIFQYYREEENGRGNFPPRFSGLQFPNYSSELNVNALELDDSALYLCASSLGRGTYNEQFFGPGTRLTVL.

CDR3 in amino acids: CASSPPQTGDSEQFF. CDR3 in DNA: TGTGCCAGCAGCCCCCCCCAGACAGGGGATAGTGAGCAGTTCTTC. This chain links TRBV11-2 with TRBJ2-1, with 8 bases matching TRBD1. J lost 9 bases, V lost 5 bases, and 12 bases had no gene match. Germline V gene data show CDR1 as SGHAT and CDR2 as FQNNGV. This CDR3 is 15 amino acids long.

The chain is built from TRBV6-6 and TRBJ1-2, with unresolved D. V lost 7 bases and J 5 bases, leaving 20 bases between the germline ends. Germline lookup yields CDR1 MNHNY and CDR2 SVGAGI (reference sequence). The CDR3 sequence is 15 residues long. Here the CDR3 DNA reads TGTGCCAGCAACCTCAAGGGAGAGGGATCTTATGGCTACACCTTC. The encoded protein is CASNLKGEGSYGYTF.

CDR3 region: CAIIYSGQDTYEQYF. The CDR3 DNA follows: TGTGCCATCATTTATTCTGGACAGGACACCTACGAGCAGTACTTC. J is TRBJ2-5 and V is TRBV2; 7 bases match TRBD1. The DNA end is more similar to TRBJ2-7, so the J call may be wrong. The CDR3 consists of 15 residues. Germline CDR1 and CDR2: SNHLY and FYNNEI.

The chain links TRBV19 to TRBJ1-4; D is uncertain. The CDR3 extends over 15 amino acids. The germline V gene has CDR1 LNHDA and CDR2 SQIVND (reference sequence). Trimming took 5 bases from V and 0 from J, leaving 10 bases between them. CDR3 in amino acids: CASSYQSATNEKLFF. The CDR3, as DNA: TGTGCCAGTAGTTACCAGAGTGCAACTAATGAAAAACTGTTTTTT.

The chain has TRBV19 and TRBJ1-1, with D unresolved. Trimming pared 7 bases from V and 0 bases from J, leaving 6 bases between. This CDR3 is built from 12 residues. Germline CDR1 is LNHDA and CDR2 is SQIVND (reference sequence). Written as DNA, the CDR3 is TGTGCCAGTAAACGGGTGAACACTGAAGCTTTCTTT. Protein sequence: CASKRVNTEAFF.

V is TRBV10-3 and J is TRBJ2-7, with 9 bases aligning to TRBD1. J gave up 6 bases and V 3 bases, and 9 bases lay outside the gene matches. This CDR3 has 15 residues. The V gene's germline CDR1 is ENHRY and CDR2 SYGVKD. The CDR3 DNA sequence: TGTGCCATCAGTGATTTAGGGACAGGGAGGGGCGAGCAGTACTTC. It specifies CAISDLGTGRGEQYF.

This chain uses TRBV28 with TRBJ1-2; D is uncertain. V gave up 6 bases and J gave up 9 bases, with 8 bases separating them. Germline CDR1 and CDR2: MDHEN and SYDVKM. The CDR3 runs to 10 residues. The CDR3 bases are TGTGCCAGCAGCCACAATCGCTACACCTTC. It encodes CASSHNRYTF.

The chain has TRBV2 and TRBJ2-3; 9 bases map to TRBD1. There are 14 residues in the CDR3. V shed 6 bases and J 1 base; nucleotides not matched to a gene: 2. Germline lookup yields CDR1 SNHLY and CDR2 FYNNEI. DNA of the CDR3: TGTGCCAGCAGCTGGGACAGGGGCACAGATACGCAGTATTTT. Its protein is CASSWDRGTDTQYF.

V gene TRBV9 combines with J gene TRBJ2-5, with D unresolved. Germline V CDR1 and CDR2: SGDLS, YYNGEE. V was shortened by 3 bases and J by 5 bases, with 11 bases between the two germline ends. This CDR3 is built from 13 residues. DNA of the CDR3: TGTGCCAGCAGCGGGACCCATGGCGAGACCCAGTACTTC. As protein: CASSGTHGETQYF.

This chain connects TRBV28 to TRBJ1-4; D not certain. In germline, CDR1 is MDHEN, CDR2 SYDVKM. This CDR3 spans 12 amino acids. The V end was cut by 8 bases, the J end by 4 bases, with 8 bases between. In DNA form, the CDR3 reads TGTGCCAGCCGGGGATATAATGAAAAACTGTTTTTT. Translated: CASRGYNEKLFF.

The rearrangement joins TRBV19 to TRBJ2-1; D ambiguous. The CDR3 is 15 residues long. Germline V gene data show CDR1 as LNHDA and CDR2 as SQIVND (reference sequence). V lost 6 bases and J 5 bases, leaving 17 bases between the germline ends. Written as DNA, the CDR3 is TGTGCCAGTAGCCCCTCGCCCCCGACTCACAATGAGCAGTTCTTC. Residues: CASSPSPPTHNEQFF.

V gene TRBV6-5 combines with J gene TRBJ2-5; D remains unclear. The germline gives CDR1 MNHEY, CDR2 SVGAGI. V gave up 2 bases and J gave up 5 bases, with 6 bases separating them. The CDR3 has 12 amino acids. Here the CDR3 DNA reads TGTGCCAGCAGTTACGACGGGGAGACCCAGTACTTC. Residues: CASSYDGETQYF.

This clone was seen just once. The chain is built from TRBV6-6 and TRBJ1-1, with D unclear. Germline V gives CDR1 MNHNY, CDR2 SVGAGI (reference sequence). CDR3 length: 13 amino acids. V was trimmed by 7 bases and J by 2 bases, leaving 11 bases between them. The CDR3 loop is CASKGFSNTEAFF. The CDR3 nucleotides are TGTGCCAGCAAAGGATTCTCAAACACTGAAGCTTTCTTT.

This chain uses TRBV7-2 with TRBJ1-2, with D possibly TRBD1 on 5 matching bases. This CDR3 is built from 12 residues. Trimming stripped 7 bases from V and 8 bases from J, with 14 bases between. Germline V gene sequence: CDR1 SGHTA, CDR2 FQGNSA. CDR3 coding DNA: TGTGCCAGCACCCTATCAGGGTACGGCTACACCTTC. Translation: CASTLSGYGYTF.

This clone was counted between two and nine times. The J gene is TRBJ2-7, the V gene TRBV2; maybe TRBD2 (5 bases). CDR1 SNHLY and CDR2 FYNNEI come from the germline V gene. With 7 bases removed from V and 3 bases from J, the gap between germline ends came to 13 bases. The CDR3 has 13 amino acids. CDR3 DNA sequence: TGTGCCAGCATGAGAGGGCGTAGCTACGAGCAGTACTTC. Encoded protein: CASMRGRSYEQYF.

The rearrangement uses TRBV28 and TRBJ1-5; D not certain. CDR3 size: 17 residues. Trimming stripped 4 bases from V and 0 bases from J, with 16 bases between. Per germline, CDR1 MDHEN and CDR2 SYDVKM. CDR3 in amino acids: CASSSPFEEVSNQPQHF. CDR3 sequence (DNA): TGTGCCAGCAGTTCACCCTTTGAGGAGGTTAGCAATCAGCCCCAGCATTTT.